This T cell receptor (beta chain) was obtained from a study of cytomegalovirus exposure and HLA in healthy donors. General study points: The authors judged a highly shared variant cluster likely a sequencing artifact. When a later analysis was performed, an Asian-associated ancestry cluster reportedly had fewer N-insertions than the approximately 680-donor mean. Per a prior analysis, the majority of TCR beta V segments were productive roughly 90% or roughly 30% of the time. A list of approximately 150 TCR beta chains associated with cytomegalovirus was given.

Concerning this clone itself: As yet, its antigen is unknown.

PCR was performed using 60 Vbeta and 13 Jbeta primers. Here immunoSEQ multiplex PCR was the method, and the copy in TCRdb shows in-frame clones only, minus some. This sample carries some 150,000 clones, about 81% of them seen once, and the ten largest clones take just over 8%. Germline V CDR1 and CDR2: SGHNT, YYREEE (reference sequence). There are 13 residues in the CDR3. V lost 1 base to trimming and J lost 3 bases, with 7 bases between them. The receptor's source is a woman between 45 and 65 years old in good health and CMV-seropositive. The chain couples TRBV5-4 to TRBJ1-1; D gene unclear. The sequenced sample was PBMCs. CDR3: CASSLSRDTEAFF. DNA for the CDR3: TGTGCCAGCAGCTTGTCCCGGGACACTGAAGCTTTCTTT.